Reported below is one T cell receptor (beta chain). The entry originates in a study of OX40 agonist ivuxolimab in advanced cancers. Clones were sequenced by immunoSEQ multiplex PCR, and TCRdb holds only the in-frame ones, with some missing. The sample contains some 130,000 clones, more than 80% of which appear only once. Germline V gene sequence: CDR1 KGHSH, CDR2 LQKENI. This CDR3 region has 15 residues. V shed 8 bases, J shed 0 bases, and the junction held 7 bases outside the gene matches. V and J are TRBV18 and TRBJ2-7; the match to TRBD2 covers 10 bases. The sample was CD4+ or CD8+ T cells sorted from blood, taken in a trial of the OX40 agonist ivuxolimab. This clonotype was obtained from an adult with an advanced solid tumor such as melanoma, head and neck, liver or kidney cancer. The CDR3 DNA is TGTGCCAGCCTAGGGGGACTAGCGAACTCCTACGAGCAGTACTTC. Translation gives CASLGGLANSYEQYF.